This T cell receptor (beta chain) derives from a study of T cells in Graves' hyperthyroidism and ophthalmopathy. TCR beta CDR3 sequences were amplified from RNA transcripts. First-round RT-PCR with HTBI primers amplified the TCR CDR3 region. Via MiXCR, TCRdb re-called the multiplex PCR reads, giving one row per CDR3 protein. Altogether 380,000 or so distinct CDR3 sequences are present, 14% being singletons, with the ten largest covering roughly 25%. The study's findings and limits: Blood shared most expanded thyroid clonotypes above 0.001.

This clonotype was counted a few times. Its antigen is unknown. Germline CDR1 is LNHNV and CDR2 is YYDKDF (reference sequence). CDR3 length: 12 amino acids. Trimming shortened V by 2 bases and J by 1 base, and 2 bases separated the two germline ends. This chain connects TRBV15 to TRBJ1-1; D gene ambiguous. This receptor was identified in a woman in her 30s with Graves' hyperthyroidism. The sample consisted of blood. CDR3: CATSRQNTEAFF. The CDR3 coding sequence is TGTGCCACCAGCAGACAGAACACTGAAGCTTTCTTT. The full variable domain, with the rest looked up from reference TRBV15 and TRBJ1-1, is DAMVIQNPRYQVTQFGKPVTLSCSQTLNHNVMYWYQQKSSQAPKLLFHYYDKDFNNEADTPDNFQSRRPNTSFCFLDIRSPGLGDTAMYLCATSRQNTEAFFGQGTRLTVV.